This T cell receptor beta chain originates from a study of T cell changes during pregnancy in multiple sclerosis (dated by TCRdb to 2018 to 2020). Regarding the complete study: In women with multiple sclerosis, the researchers looked at how the T cell repertoire shifted as pregnancy progressed.

The protocol used for the library was the immunoSEQ multiplex PCR assay. TCRdb stores this immuneACCESS table with in-frame sequences only. Part of the clones is absent; in the studies checked, under half of the shortfall reflects unresolved V genes, and no reason is known for the rest. Present in this sample are some 55,000 clones, approximately 87% of which were seen just once. The leading ten clones occupy approximately 5% of the sample. Germline trimming amounts to 5 bases on V and 3 bases on J, with 7 as the count of junction bases outside the gene matches. The CDR3 runs 16 amino acids, cysteine and phenylalanine included. Only the CDR3 part of the read is kept: 48 bases, read in frame from the first base. Via the germline V gene, CDR1 is SGHVS and CDR2 FNYEAQ. A single count supports this clone. Its antigen remains undetermined. Base qualities were left out, and no much larger clone turns up one base away.

This chain is built from TRBV7-6 and TRBJ2-1, with TRBD2 identical over 10 junction bases. The sequencing sample was made of peripheral blood from another person, used as feeder cells. The origin of this receptor is a human donor whose cells served as feeder cells for cultures in a pregnancy study. In nucleotides, the sequence is TGTGCCAGCAGCCCAAAGACTAGCGGGCTCTACAATGAGCAGTTCTTC. Its amino acids are CASSPKTSGLYNEQFF.